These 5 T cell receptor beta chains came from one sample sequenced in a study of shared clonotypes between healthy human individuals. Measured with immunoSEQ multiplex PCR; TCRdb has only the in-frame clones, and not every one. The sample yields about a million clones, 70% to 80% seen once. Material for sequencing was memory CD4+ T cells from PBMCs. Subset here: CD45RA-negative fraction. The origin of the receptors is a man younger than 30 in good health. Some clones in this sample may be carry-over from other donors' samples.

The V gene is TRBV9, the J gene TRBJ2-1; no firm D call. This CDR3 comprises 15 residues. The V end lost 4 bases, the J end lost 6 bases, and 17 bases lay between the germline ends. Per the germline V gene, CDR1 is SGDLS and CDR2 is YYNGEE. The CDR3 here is CASSSRPSTANEQFF. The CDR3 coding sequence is TGTGCCAGCAGCTCGCGACCATCGACTGCCAATGAGCAGTTCTTC. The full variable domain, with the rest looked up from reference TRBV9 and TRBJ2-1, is DSGVTQTPKHLITATGQRVTLRCSPRSGDLSVYWYQQSLDQGLQFLIQYYNGEERAKGNILERFSAQQFPDLHSELNLSSLELGDSALYFCASSSRPSTANEQFFGPGTRLTVL.

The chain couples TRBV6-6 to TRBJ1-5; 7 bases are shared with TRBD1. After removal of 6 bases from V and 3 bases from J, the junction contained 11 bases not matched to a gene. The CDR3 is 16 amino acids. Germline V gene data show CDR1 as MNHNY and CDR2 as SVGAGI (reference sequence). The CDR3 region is CASRLTGRVNNQPQHF. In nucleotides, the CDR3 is TGTGCCAGCAGGTTGACAGGGCGAGTCAACAATCAGCCCCAGCATTTT.

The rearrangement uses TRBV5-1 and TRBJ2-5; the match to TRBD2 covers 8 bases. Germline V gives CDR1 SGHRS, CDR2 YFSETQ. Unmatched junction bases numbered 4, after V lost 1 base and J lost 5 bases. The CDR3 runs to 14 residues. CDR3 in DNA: TGCGCCAGCAGCTTGAGCGGGGGCGGTGAGACCCAGTACTTC. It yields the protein CASSLSGGGETQYF.

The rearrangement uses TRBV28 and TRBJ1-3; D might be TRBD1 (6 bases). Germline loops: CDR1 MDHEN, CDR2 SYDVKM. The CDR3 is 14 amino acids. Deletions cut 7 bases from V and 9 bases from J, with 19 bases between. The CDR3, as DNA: TGTGCCAGCACTGGCCGGGGGGGCCCCGGCACCATATATTTT. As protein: CASTGRGGPGTIYF.

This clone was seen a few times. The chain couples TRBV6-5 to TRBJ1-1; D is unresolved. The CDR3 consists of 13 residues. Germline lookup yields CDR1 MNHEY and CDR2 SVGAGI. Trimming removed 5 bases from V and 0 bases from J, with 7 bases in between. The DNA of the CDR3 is TGTGCCAGCAGTGACCGGATGAACACTGAAGCTTTCTTT. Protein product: CASSDRMNTEAFF.